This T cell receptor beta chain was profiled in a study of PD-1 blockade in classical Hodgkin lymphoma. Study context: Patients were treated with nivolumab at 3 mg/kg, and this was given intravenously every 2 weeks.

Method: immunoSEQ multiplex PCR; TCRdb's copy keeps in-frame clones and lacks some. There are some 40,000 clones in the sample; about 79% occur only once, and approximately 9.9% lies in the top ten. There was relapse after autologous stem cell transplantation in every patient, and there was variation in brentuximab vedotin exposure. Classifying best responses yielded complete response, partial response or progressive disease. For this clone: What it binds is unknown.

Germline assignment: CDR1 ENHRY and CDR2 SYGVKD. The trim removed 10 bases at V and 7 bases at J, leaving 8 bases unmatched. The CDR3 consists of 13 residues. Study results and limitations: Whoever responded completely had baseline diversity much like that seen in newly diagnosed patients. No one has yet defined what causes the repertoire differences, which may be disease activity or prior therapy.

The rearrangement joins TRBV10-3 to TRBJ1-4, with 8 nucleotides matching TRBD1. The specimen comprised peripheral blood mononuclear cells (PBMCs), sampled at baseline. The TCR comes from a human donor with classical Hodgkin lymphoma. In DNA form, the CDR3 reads TGTGCCAGCAGCCGGACAGGGAGTGAAAAACTGTTTTTT. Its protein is CASSRTGSEKLFF.